This paragraph reports one TCR beta chain. Its antigen is not known. A second PCR of 7 to 11 cycles used a sample-barcoded 5' primer and a J-beta primer mix. TCRdb recomputed calls from the 5' RACE reads with MiXCR, one row per CDR3 protein. The sample contains over a million distinct CDR3 sequences, 35% to 55% of which appear only once. This entry belongs to a study of blood T cells in healthy people across ages. Turning to the study itself: With template switching, about one barcoded beta molecule was captured per two T cells.

This CDR3 region has 19 residues. CDR1 is LGHNA and CDR2 is YNFKEQ in the germline V gene. The J segment lost 6 bases and the V segment lost 4 bases, leaving 18 bases of the junction unmatched. Findings and limits, study-wide: Unsorted PBMCs prevented conclusive naive versus antigen-experienced comparison.

Sequencing was carried out using blood. The sequence was collected from a woman aged 55-75 years in good health. The chain is built from TRBV4-2 and TRBJ1-6; 7 bases match TRBD1. In DNA form, the CDR3 reads TGTGCCAGCAGCCCAGGGAGGGCCGGGACAGCGGGATTTAATTCACCCCTCCACTTT. Translated, it gives CASSPGRAGTAGFNSPLHF.